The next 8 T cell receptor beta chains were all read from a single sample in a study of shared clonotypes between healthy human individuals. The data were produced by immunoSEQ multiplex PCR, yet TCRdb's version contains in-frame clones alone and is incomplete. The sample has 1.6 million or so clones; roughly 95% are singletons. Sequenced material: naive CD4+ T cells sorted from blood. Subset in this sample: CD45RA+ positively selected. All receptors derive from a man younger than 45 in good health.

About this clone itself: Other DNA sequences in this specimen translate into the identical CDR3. The CDR3 loop reads CASSLASGNTDTQYF. The CDR3 DNA reads as TGTGCCAGCAGCTTAGCTAGCGGGAACACAGATACGCAGTATTTT. The chain carries TRBV5-4 and TRBJ2-3, with 9 bases identical to TRBD2. V lost 2 bases to trimming and J lost 2 bases; unmatched junction nucleotides: 3. The CDR3 length is 15 residues. Germline CDR1 is SGHNT and CDR2 is YYREEE (reference sequence).

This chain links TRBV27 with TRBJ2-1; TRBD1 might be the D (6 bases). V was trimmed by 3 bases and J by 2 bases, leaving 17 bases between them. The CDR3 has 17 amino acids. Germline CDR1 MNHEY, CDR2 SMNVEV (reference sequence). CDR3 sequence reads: CASSFLRRTEAYNEQFF. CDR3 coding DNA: TGTGCCAGCAGTTTTCTACGTAGGACAGAAGCCTACAATGAGCAGTTCTTC.

The CDR3 DNA is TGTGCCTGGAGTGTAAGGAGTGACGCTGAAGCTTTCTTT. This translates into CAWSVRSDAEAFF. V gene TRBV30 combines with J gene TRBJ1-1; D is unresolved. Trimming shortened V by 0 bases and J by 6 bases, and 11 bases separated the two germline ends. Germline CDR1 and CDR2: GTSNPN and SVGIG (reference sequence). This CDR3 comprises 13 residues.

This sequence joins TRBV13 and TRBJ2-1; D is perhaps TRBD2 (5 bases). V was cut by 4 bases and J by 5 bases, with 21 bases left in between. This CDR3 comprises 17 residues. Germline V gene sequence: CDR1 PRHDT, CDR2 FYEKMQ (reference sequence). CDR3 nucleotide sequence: TGTGCCAGCAGCTCGTATACTAGGCCAGGAACTAACAATGAGCAGTTCTTC. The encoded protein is CASSSYTRPGTNNEQFF. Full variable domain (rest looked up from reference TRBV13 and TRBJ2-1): AAGVIQSPRHLIKEKRETATLKCYPIPRHDTVYWYQQGPGQDPQFLISFYEKMQSDKGSIPDRFSAQQFSDYHSELNMSSLELGDSALYFCASSSYTRPGTNNEQFFGPGTRLTVL.

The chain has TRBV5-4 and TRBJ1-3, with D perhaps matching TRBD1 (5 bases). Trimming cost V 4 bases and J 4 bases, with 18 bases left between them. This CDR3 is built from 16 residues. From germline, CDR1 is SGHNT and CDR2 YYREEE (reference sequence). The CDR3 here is CASSLGAFKAGNTIYF. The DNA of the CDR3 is TGTGCCAGCAGCCTCGGGGCTTTCAAGGCCGGAAACACCATATATTTT.

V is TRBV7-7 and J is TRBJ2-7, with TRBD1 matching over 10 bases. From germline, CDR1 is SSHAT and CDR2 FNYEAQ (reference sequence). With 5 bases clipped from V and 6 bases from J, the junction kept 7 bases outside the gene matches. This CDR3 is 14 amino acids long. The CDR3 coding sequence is TGTGCCAGCAGCGCCGGGACAGGGGTGGGCGAGCAGTACTTC. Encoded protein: CASSAGTGVGEQYF.

Here the CDR3 reads CASSTTSGRLAEQFF. The DNA of the CDR3 is TGTGCCAGTAGTACCACTAGCGGGAGGCTTGCTGAGCAGTTCTTC. The genes are TRBV19 and TRBJ2-1, with 12 bases aligning to TRBD2. Germline CDR1 LNHDA, CDR2 SQIVND (reference sequence). The CDR3 contains 15 residues. V trimming: 4 bases; J trimming: 9 bases; junction bases outside the gene matches: 7.

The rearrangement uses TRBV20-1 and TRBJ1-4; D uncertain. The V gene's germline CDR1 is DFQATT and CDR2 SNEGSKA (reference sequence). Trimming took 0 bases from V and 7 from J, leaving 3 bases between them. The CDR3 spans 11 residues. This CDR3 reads CSARDGEKLFF. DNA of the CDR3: TGCAGTGCTAGAGACGGTGAAAAACTGTTTTTT.